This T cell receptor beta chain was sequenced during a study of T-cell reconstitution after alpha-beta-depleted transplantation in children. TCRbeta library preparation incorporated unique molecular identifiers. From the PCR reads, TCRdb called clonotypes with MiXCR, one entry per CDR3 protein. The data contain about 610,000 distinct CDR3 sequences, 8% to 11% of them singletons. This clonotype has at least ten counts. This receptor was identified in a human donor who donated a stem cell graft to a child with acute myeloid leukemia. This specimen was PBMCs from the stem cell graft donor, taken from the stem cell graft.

CDR3: CSAQQLNTEAFF. CDR3 sequence (DNA): TGCAGCGCCCAACAGCTGAACACTGAAGCTTTCTTT. The rearrangement links TRBV29-1 to TRBJ1-1; D gene unclear. V lost 7 bases and J lost 0, with 9 bases in between. The CDR3 is made up of 12 amino acids. Germline V gene data show CDR1 as SQVTM and CDR2 as ANQGSEA.